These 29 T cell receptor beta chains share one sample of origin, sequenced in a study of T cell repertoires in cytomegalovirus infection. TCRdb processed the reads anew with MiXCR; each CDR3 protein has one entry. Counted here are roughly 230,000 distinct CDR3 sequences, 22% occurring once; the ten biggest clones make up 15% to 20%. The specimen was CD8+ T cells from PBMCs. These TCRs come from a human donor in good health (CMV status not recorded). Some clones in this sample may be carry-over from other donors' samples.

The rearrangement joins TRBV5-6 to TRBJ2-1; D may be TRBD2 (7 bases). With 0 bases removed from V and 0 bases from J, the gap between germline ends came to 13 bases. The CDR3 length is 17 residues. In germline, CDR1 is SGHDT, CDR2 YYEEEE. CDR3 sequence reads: CASSLAGGLSSYNEQFF. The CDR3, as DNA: TGTGCCAGCAGCTTGGCCGGGGGGCTAAGCTCCTACAATGAGCAGTTCTTC.

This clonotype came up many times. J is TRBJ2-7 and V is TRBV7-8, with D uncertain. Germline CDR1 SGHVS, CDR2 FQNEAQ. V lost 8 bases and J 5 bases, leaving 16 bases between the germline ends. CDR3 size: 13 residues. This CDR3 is CASSPLQSDEQYF. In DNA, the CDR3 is TGTGCCAGCTCCCCTCTTCAGTCCGACGAGCAGTACTTC.

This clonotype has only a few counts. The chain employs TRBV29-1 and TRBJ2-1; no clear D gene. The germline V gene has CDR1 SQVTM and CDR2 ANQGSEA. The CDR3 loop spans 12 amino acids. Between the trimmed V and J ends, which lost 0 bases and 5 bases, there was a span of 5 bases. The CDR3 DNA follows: TGCAGCGTTGAAGAAGACAACAATGAGCAGTTCTTC. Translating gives CSVEEDNNEQFF.

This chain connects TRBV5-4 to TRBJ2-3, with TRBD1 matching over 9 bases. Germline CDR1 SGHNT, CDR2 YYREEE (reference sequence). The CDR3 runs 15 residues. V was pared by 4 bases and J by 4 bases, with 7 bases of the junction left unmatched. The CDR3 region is CASSEEDRGADTQYF. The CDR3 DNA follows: TGTGCCAGCAGCGAGGAGGACAGGGGCGCAGATACGCAGTATTTT. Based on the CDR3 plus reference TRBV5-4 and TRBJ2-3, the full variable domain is ETGVTQSPTHLIKTRGQQVTLRCSSQSGHNTVSWYQQALGQGPQFIFQYYREEENGRGNFPPRFSGLQFPNYSSELNVNALELDDSALYLCASSEEDRGADTQYFGPGTRLTVL.

The CDR3 sequence is CAIQGGSGNTIYF. The DNA of the CDR3 is TGTGCCATCCAGGGGGGCTCTGGAAACACCATATATTTT. The gene calls are TRBV2 and TRBJ1-3, with 7 bases that match TRBD1. The V segment lost 10 bases and the J segment 0 bases; nucleotides outside the gene matches: 3. Germline V gives CDR1 SNHLY, CDR2 FYNNEI. The CDR3 is 13 amino acids.

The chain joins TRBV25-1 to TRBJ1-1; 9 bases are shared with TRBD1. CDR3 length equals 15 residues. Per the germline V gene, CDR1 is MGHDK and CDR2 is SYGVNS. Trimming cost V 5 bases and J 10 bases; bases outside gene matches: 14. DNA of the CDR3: TGTGCCAGCAGTCCGTCGGGACAGGGCCCTTCTGCAGCTTTCTTT. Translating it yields CASSPSGQGPSAAFF.

Written as DNA, the CDR3 is TGTGCCAGCAGCTTAGGGGGGGGGCATTATGGCTACACCTTC. It translates to CASSLGGGHYGYTF. The chain links TRBV11-2 to TRBJ1-2; perhaps TRBD1 as D (6 bases). The germline V gene encodes CDR1 SGHAT and CDR2 FQNNGV. This CDR3 region has 14 residues. V was trimmed by 1 base and J by 5 bases, leaving 11 bases between them. Supplemented by reference TRBV11-2 and TRBJ1-2, the full variable domain reads EAGVAQSPRYKIIEKRQSVAFWCNPISGHATLYWYQQILGQGPKLLIQFQNNGVVDDSQLPKDRFSAERLKGVDSTLKIQPAKLEDSAVYLCASSLGGGHYGYTFGSGTRLTVV.

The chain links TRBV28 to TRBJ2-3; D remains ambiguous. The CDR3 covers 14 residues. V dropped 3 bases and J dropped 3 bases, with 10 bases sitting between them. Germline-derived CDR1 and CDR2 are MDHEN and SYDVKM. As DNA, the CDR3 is TGTGCCAGCAGTTTTGGCGTGATTACAGATACGCAGTATTTT. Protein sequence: CASSFGVITDTQYF.

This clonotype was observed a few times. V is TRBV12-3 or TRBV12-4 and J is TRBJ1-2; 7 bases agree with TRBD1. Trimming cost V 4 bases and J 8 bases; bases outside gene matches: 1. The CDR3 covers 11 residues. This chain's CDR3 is CASSSGGGYTF. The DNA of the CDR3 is TGTGCCAGCAGTTCAGGGGGGGGCTACACCTTC.

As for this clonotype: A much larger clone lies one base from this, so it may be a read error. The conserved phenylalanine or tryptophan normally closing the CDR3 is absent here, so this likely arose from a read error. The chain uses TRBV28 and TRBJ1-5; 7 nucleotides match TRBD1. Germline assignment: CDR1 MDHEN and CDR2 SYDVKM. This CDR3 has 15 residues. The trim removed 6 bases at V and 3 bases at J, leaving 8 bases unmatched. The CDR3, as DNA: TGTGCCAGCAGCCCCGGGACAGTAAACAATCAGCCCCAGCATTTA. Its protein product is CASSPGTVNNQPQHL.

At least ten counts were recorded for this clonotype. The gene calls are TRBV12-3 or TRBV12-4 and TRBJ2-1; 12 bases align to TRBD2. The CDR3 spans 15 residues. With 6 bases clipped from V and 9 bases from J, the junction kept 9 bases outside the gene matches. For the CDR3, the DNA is TGTGCCAGCAGGGATCTAGCGGGGGGGGGTACTGAGCAGTTCTTC. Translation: CASRDLAGGGTEQFF.

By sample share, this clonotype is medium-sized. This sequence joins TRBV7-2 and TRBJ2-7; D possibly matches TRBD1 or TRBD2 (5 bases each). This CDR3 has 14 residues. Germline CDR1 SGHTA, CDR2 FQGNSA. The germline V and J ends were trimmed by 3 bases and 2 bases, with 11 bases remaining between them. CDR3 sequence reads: CASSFGTAAYEQYF. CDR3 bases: TGTGCCAGCAGCTTCGGGACGGCAGCCTACGAGCAGTACTTC.

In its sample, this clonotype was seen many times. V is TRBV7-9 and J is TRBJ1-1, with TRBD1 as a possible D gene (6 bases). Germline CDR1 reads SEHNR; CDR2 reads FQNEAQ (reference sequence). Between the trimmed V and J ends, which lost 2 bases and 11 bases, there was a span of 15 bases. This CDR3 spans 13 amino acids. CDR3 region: CASSLLAGELAFF. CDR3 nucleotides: TGTGCCAGCAGCTTATTGGCAGGGGAGTTGGCTTTCTTT.

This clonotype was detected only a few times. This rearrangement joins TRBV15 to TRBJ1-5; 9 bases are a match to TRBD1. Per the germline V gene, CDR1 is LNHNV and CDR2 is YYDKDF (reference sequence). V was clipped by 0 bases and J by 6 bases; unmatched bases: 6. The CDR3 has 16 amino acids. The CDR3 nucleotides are TGTGCCACCAGCAGAGAATTGGGACAGGGCGGTCAGCCCCAGCATTTT. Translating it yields CATSRELGQGGQPQHF.

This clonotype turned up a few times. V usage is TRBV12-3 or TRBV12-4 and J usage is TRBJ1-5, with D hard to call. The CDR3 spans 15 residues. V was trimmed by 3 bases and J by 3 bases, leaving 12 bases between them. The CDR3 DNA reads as TGTGCCAGCAGTTTTTATCTGGGTTCCAATCAGCCCCAGCATTTT. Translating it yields CASSFYLGSNQPQHF.

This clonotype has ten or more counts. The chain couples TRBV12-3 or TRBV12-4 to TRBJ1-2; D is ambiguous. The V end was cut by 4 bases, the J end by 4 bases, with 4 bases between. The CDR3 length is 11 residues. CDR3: CASSSGYGYTF. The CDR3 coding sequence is TGTGCCAGCAGTTCGGGCTATGGCTACACCTTC.

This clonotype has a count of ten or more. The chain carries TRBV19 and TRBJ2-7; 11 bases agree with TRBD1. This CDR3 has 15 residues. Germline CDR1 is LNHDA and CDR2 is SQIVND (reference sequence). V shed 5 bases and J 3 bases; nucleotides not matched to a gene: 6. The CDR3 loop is CASSPRTGGHYEQYF. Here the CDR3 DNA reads TGTGCCAGTAGTCCCCGGACAGGGGGCCACTACGAGCAGTACTTC.

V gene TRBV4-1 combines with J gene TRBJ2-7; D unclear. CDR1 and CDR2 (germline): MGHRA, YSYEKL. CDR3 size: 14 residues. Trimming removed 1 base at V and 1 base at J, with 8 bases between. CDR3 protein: CASSQVKGSYEQYF. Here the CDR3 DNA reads TGCGCCAGCAGCCAAGTGAAGGGTTCCTACGAGCAGTACTTC.

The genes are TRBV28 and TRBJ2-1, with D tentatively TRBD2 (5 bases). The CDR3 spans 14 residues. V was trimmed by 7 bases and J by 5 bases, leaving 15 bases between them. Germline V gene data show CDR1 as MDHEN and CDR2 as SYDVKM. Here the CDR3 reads CASNMGSRDNEQFF. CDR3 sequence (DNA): TGTGCCAGCAATATGGGGAGTAGGGACAATGAGCAGTTCTTC.

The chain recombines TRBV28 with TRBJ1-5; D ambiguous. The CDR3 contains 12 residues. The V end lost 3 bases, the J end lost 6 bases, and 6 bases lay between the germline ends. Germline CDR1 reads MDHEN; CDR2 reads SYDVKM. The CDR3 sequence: CASSFRPQPQHF. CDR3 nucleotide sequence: TGTGCCAGCAGTTTCCGCCCTCAGCCCCAGCATTTT.

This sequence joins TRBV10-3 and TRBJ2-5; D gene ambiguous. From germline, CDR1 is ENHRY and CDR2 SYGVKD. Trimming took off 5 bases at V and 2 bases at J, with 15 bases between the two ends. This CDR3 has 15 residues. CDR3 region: CAISRQEVGQETQYF. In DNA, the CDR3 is TGTGCCATCAGTCGACAAGAGGTGGGGCAAGAGACCCAGTACTTC.

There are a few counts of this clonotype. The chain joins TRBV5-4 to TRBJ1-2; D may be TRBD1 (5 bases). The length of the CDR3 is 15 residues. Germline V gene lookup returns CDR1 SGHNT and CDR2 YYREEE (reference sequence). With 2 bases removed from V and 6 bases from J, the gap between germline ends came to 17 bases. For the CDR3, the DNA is TGTGCCAGCAGCTTATTTGGGGGGGACGTCGATGGCTACACCTTC. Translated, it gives CASSLFGGDVDGYTF.

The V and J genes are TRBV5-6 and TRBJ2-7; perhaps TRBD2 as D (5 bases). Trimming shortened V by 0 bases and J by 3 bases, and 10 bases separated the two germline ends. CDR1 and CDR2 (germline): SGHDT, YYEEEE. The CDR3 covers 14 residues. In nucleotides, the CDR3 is TGTGCCAGCAGCTTGGACGGGGTATACTACGAGCAGTACTTC. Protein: CASSLDGVYYEQYF. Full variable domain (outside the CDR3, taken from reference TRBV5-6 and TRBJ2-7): DAGVTQSPTHLIKTRGQQVTLRCSPKSGHDTVSWYQQALGQGPQFIFQYYEEEERQRGNFPDRFSGHQFPNYSSELNVNALLLGDSALYLCASSLDGVYYEQYFGPGTRLTVT.

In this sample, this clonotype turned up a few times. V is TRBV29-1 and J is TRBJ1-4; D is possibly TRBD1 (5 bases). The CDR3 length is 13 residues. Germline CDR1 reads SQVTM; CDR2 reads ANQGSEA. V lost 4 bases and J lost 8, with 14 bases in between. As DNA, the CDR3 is TGCAGCGTTGTAGAAGGGGTAGAGGAAAAACTGTTTTTT. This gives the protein CSVVEGVEEKLFF.

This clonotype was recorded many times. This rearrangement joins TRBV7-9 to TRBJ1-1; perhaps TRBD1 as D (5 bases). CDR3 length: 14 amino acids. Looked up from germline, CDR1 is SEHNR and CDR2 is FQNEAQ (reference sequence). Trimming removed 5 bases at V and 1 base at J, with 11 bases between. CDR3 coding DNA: TGTGCCAGCAGCCCGGGACTGGCGAACACTGAAGCTTTCTTT. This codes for CASSPGLANTEAFF.

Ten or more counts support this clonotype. CDR3: CASSLLVDEAFF. The CDR3 nucleotides are TGTGCCAGCAGCTTACTGGTGGATGAAGCTTTCTTT. V gene TRBV7-9 combines with J gene TRBJ1-1, with unresolved D. The V and J ends lost 2 bases and 7 bases respectively, with 8 bases between them. Looked up from germline, CDR1 is SEHNR and CDR2 is FQNEAQ (reference sequence). The CDR3 runs 12 residues.

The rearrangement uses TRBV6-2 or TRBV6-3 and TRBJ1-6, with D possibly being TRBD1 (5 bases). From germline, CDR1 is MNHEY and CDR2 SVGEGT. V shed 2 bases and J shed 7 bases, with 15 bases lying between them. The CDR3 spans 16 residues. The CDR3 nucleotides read TGTGCCAGCAGTTACAGCCCAGGGACGATGAATTCACCCCTCCACTTT. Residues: CASSYSPGTMNSPLHF.

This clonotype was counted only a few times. CDR3 sequence (DNA): TGCGCCAGCAGCCGACCTCTAGGGGGAACTGAAGCTTTCTTT. This gives the protein CASSRPLGGTEAFF. The chain recombines TRBV4-1 with TRBJ1-1, with D possibly matching TRBD1 (6 bases). The CDR3 sequence is 14 residues long. V lost 4 bases and J 5 bases, leaving 14 bases between the germline ends. Germline V CDR1 and CDR2: MGHRA, YSYEKL.

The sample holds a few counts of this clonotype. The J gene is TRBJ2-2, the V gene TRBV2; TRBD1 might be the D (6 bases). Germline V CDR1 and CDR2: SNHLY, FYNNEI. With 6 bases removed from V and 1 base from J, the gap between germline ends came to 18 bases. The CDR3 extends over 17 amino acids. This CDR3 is CASSFNTGFWNTGELFF. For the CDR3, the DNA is TGTGCCAGCAGCTTTAATACAGGGTTTTGGAACACCGGGGAGCTGTTTTTT.